This T cell receptor (beta chain) is from a study of high-grade serous ovarian cancer treatment subgroups. Tumor tissue was taken before any definitive surgery or chemotherapy was given. The CDR3 spans 14 residues. V gave up 5 bases and J gave up 5 bases, with 15 bases separating them. Germline values: CDR1 SGHTA, CDR2 FQGNSA. Generated by immunoSEQ multiplex PCR, the TCRdb table keeps only in-frame clones and is missing some. The table lists 15,000 to 20,000 clones, roughly 75% of them singletons. V gene TRBV7-2 combines with J gene TRBJ1-1, with D possibly being TRBD1 (6 bases). Sequenced sample: tumor tissue. The TCR was taken from a human donor with high-grade serous ovarian cancer. DNA of the CDR3: TGTGCCAGCAGCCCCCGAGGGGGGGGAACTGAAGCTTTCTTT. It translates to CASSPRGGGTEAFF.